This TCR beta chain emerged from a study of cytomegalovirus exposure and HLA in healthy donors. Study-wide points: After further analysis at a later stage, roughly 16,000 TCR beta sequences were associated with HLA alleles at 0.05 false discovery rate. In vitro experiments confirmed that three CMV-associated chains were specific for CMV antigens. CMV serostatus was the sole immune exposure information available.

Germline CDR1 reads MDHEN; CDR2 reads SYDVKM. V lost 6 bases, J lost 2 bases, and 16 bases stayed unmatched. The length of the CDR3 is 18 residues. PCR primers comprised 60 Vbeta and 13 Jbeta primers. The protocol was immunoSEQ multiplex PCR, while the TCRdb copy is restricted to in-frame clones and leaves out a portion. The repertoire includes about 190,000 clones, over 70% of them detected once, and 1% to 1.5% sits in the top ten. Worth noting for this clone: Its specificity is not known.

The sequence was collected from a man between 25 and 39 years old in good health and CMV-seronegative. V and J are TRBV28 and TRBJ2-1; 7 positions match TRBD1. Sequencing was carried out using PBMCs. The DNA for the CDR3 is TGTGCCAGCAGAACTACGAACCCGGGACAGAACACCTACAATGAGCAGTTCTTC. Its protein product is CASRTTNPGQNTYNEQFF.